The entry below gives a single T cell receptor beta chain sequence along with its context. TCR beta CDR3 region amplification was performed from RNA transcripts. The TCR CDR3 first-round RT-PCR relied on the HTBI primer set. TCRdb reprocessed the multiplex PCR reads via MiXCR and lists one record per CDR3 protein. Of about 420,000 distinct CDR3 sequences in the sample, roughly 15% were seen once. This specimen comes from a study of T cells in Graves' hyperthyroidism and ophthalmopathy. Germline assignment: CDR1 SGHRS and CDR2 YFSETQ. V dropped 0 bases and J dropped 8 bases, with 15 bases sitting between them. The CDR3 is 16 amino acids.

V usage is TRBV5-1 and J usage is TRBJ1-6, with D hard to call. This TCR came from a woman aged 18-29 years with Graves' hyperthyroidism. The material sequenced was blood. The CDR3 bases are TGCGCCAGCAGCTTGGCAACAGTTTTGTCCGATTCACCCCTCCACTTT. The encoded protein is CASSLATVLSDSPLHF.